Below, one T cell receptor beta chain is given with its context. The CDR3 has 18 residues. Under the authors' procedure: Cell counts per sample came from amplifying reference gene primers. TCRdb's copy holds only in-frame clones and misses some; the assay was immunoSEQ multiplex PCR. For V, J and clone size, that table is used; D and trimming come from the DNA. The sample records 120,000 to 150,000 clones, about 83% being singletons. The data stem from a study of blood T cell repertoires in COVID-19. Across the study: There were acute and convalescent COVID-19 samples, and they came from the United States, Italy and Spain. PBMCs, B-cell-depleted T cells, or T cells were the source of the cDNA or gDNA that made up the material.

This TCR was recovered from a human donor in a cohort sampled during active COVID-19. Sequenced: peripheral blood. The genes are TRBV21-1 and TRBJ1-5. TRBV21-1 represents a pseudogene. CDR3 region: CASSKARRGTDAARPQHF. The CDR3 nucleotides read TGTGCCAGCAGCAAAGCCAGGCGCGGGACGGATGCCGCCCGGCCCCAGCATTTT.